This paragraph reports one T cell receptor beta chain. These data are taken from a study of blood T cell repertoires in COVID-19. Study-level information: Collection of acute and convalescent COVID-19 samples took place in the United States, Italy and Spain. In each case, the material was cDNA or gDNA derived from T cells, B-cell-depleted T cells, or PBMCs.

Original processing notes: Amplification with reference gene primers provided the estimates of nucleated cell counts. Only in-frame clones appear in the TCRdb table, and some are missing; sequencing was by immunoSEQ multiplex PCR. D and trimming come from the DNA, and the V and J calls and clone size come from that table. The repertoire holds just under 150,000 clones, with roughly nine tenths as singletons. This CDR3 has 15 residues. In germline, CDR1 is LGHDT, CDR2 YNNKEL (reference sequence). The junction had 2 bases not matched to a gene; V was cut back by 4 bases and J by 1 base. The origin of this receptor is a human donor in a cohort sampled during active COVID-19. The sequencing input was peripheral blood. The chain joins TRBV3-1 (or the pseudogene TRBV3-2) to TRBJ2-7; 12 nucleotides line up with TRBD2. This CDR3 is CASSPGLAGSYEQYF. The CDR3 nucleotides read TGTGCCAGCAGCCCCGGACTAGCGGGGTCCTACGAGCAGTACTTC.